This T cell receptor beta chain is drawn from a study of blood T cell repertoires in COVID-19. Background on the study: Acute and convalescent COVID-19 samples came from the United States, Italy and Spain. The analysed material was cDNA or gDNA that came from T cells, B-cell-depleted T cells, or PBMCs.

In the authors' methods: Cell counts per sample came from amplifying reference gene primers. Only in-frame clones appear in the TCRdb table, and some are missing; sequencing was by immunoSEQ multiplex PCR. V, J and clone size reflect that table, while D and trimming were determined from the DNA. Found here are around 270,000 clones, about 89% of them singletons; the top ten hold approximately 4.2%. This CDR3 has 14 residues. Between the trimmed V and J ends, which lost 1 base and 6 bases, there was a span of 11 bases. The germline V gene encodes CDR1 LNHNV and CDR2 YYDKDF (reference sequence). V and J are TRBV15 and TRBJ2-3, with D unclear. The receptor's source is a man aged 35 to 55 with acute or convalescent COVID-19. Sequenced sample: peripheral blood. This CDR3 is CATSRGLVPDTQYF. DNA for the CDR3: TGTGCCACCAGCAGAGGGCTAGTCCCGGATACGCAGTATTTT.